Listed below are T cell receptor beta chains from one sample, sequenced in a study of blood T cell repertoires in COVID-19. Generated by immunoSEQ multiplex PCR, the TCRdb table keeps only in-frame clones and is missing some. Here the sample spans roughly 250,000 clones, about 89% being singletons. The source material was peripheral blood. The source is a man aged 40-50 years who had recovered from COVID-19. The CDR3 runs from the conserved cysteine through the conserved F or W. Each record gives: V gene, D gene, J gene, clone size, CDR3 DNA, CDR3 protein. D genes are given only for firm matches. Clone size, where shown, is once, few, many, or a class for clones that have expanded.

TRBV9,NA,TRBJ2-5,NA,TGTGCCAGCAGCCAGAAACTAGGGGAGACCCAGTACTTC,CASSQKLGETQYF
TRBV19,NA,TRBJ1-5,NA,TGTGCCAGTACCGTGAGACGGGACTATAGCAATCAGCCCCAGCATTTT,CASTVRRDYSNQPQHF
TRBV7-9,NA,TRBJ2-5,NA,TGTGCCAGCTCAGGTGGGGAGTACCAAGAGACCCAGTACTTC,CASSGGEYQETQYF
TRBV23-1,NA,TRBJ2-2,NA,TGCGCCAGCAGTCAATCGTTTGCAGGGCCCGCCAGCACCGGGGAGCTGTTTTTT,CASSQSFAGPASTGELFF
TRBV27,NA,TRBJ1-2,NA,TGTGCCAGCAGGCCCTGGGAGGCAACGAACTATGGCTACACCTTC,CASRPWEATNYGYTF
TRBV5-1,TRBD2,TRBJ2-1,NA,TGCGCCAGCAGACCCGGACTAGCGGCCTACAATGAGCAGTTCTTC,CASRPGLAAYNEQFF
TRBV7-8,NA,TRBJ2-5,NA,TGTGCCAGCAGCACAAGACACAACCAAGAGACCCAGTACTTC,CASSTRHNQETQYF
TRBV6-2/TRBV6-3,NA,TRBJ2-7,NA,TGTGCCAGCAGTTACGGACAGAGTTCCTACGAGCAGTACTTC,CASSYGQSSYEQYF
TRBV10-1,NA,TRBJ2-1,NA,TGCGCCAGCTCCTCTAGGCGGGGCCCTAACAATGAGCAGTTCTTC,CASSSRRGPNNEQFF
TRBV12-3/TRBV12-4,NA,TRBJ1-1,NA,TGTGCCAGCACCTTAATAATGAGGGAAGCTTTCTTT,CASTLIMREAFF
TRBV4-1,TRBD1,TRBJ1-2,NA,TGCGCCAGCAGCCAAGGACAGGGGCCTAACTATGGCTACACCTTC,CASSQGQGPNYGYTF
TRBV6-6,NA,TRBJ2-5,NA,TGTGCCAGCAGTCCCAGGGTTCCCCAAGAGACCCAGTACTTC,CASSPRVPQETQYF
TRBV29-1,NA,TRBJ2-3,NA,TGCAGCGTTGAACCCTTACTAGCAGATACGCAGTATTTT,CSVEPLLADTQYF
TRBV9,TRBD1,TRBJ1-3,NA,TGTGCCAGCAGGGGTTGGGACAGGCTCTCTGGAAACACCATATATTTT,CASRGWDRLSGNTIYF
TRBV11-2,TRBD2,TRBJ2-3,NA,TGTGCCAGCAGCTTAGTAGCGGGGGGGCCGAGAGATACGCAGTATTTT,CASSLVAGGPRDTQYF
TRBV9,TRBD1,TRBJ2-7,NA,TGTGCCAGCAGCGCCGGGACAGGGGGCATCTACGAGCAGTACTTC,CASSAGTGGIYEQYF
TRBV6-2/TRBV6-3,NA,TRBJ2-1,NA,TGTGCCAGCAGTCGAAGGGACTTAAGCTCCTACAATGAGCAGTTCTTC,CASSRRDLSSYNEQFF
TRBV3-1/TRBV3-2,TRBD1,TRBJ2-3,NA,TGTGCCAGCAGCCAAGCAGGAGACAGGGCTAGGGATACGCAGTATTTT,CASSQAGDRARDTQYF
TRBV6-2/TRBV6-3,TRBD1,TRBJ2-7,NA,TGTGCCAGCAGTTACTCGGGGACAGGTGGGATCTACGAGCAGTACTTC,CASSYSGTGGIYEQYF
TRBV27,NA,TRBJ2-3,NA,TGTGCCAGCAGTTCGAGAGGGGATACGCAGTATTTT,CASSSRGDTQYF
TRBV19,TRBD1,TRBJ2-7,NA,TGTGCCACCTCACCTGACAGGGGGCGCAGGGGACCCTACGAGCAGTACTTC,CATSPDRGRRGPYEQYF
TRBV2,TRBD1,TRBJ2-3,NA,TGTGCCAGCACTTGGGACAGGGCATACACAGATACGCAGTATTTT,CASTWDRAYTDTQYF
TRBV7-2,TRBD1,TRBJ2-2,NA,TGTGCCAGCAGCTCCGGACAGGTCGGGGAGCTGTTTTTT,CASSSGQVGELFF
TRBV18,TRBD2,TRBJ2-7,once,TGTGCCAGCTCACCCCGGAAAGCGGGAGGGAACTACGAGCAGTACTTC,CASSPRKAGGNYEQYF
TRBV5-8,NA,TRBJ1-3,once,TGTGCCAGCAGCTTGGCGGCAGGGCTCTCTGGAAACACCATATATTTT,CASSLAAGLSGNTIYF
TRBV5-1,TRBD1,TRBJ2-2,NA,TGCGCCAGCAGCTGGGACAGCCGCTTGAACACCGGGGAGCTGTTTTTT,CASSWDSRLNTGELFF
TRBV5-1,NA,TRBJ2-5,NA,TGCGCCAGCAGCTTGGCCGGAGGGCAAGAGACCCAGTACTTC,CASSLAGGQETQYF
TRBV2,TRBD1,TRBJ2-7,once,TGTGCCAGCAGTGCCGGGACAGGGGTGTACGAGCAGTACTTC,CASSAGTGVYEQYF
TRBV5-1,NA,TRBJ2-2,NA,TGCGCCAGCAGCTTGGAAGGGGCCGGGGAGCTGTTTTTT,CASSLEGAGELFF
TRBV10-2,TRBD1,TRBJ2-7,NA,TGCGCCAGCAGTGACCGGACAGGGAGTTACGAGCAGTACTTC,CASSDRTGSYEQYF
TRBV11-2,TRBD1,TRBJ2-1,NA,TGTGCCAGCAGCGAAAGGGACAGGGAGGTCAATGAGCAGTTCTTC,CASSERDREVNEQFF
TRBV9,TRBD2,TRBJ2-1,NA,TGTGCCAGCAGCGGACCGGGACTAGCGCTCAATGAGCAGTTCTTC,CASSGPGLALNEQFF
TRBV6-6,NA,TRBJ2-5,NA,TGTGCCAGCAGCCCCGAGGAGACCCAGTACTTC,CASSPEETQYF
TRBV9,TRBD2,TRBJ2-2,NA,TGTGCCAGCAGTCCACGACTAGCCCGGTCGAACACCGGGGAGCTGTTTTTT,CASSPRLARSNTGELFF
TRBV11-3,TRBD2,TRBJ2-1,NA,TGTGCCAGCAGCCCCCCCAGCGGGAGGGATACCTATGAGCAGTTCTTC,CASSPPSGRDTYEQFF
TRBV18,NA,TRBJ1-4,NA,TGTGCCAGTTACAGAGCAACTAATGAAAAACTGTTTTTT,CASYRATNEKLFF
TRBV11-3,NA,TRBJ2-3,NA,TGTGCCAGCAGCTTAATGGGCCCTTCTAGCACAGATACGCAGTATTTT,CASSLMGPSSTDTQYF
TRBV5-6,TRBD2,TRBJ2-5,NA,TGTGCCAGCAGCCCGGGTTCGGCTAGCGGGTTCTGGGAGACCCAGTACTTC,CASSPGSASGFWETQYF
TRBV7-2,TRBD2,TRBJ2-1,NA,TGTGCCAGCAGCGTCCGGCGGGGGACCAGCAACAATGAGCAGTTCTTC,CASSVRRGTSNNEQFF
TRBV9,NA,TRBJ2-5,NA,TGTGCCAGCAGCTCCCGCCCCGGGGAGACCCAGTACTTC,CASSSRPGETQYF
TRBV6-5,TRBD1,TRBJ2-7,NA,TGTGCCAGCAGTTTCCCCGTGACAGGGGCACCCTACGAGCAGTACTTC,CASSFPVTGAPYEQYF
TRBV4-2,NA,TRBJ2-3,NA,TGTGCCAGCAGCCAAACCACCGCGGGGCCTAGCACAGATACGCAGTATTTT,CASSQTTAGPSTDTQYF
TRBV2,TRBD1,TRBJ1-5,NA,TGTGCCAGCAGCGAAACCGGACAGGTTATAGGCAATCAGCCCCAGCATTTT,CASSETGQVIGNQPQHF
TRBV12-3/TRBV12-4,NA,TRBJ1-5,NA,TGTGCCAGCAGCAACTACCCCGAAACCCAGCATTTT,CASSNYPETQHF
TRBV11-2,NA,TRBJ2-3,many,TGTGCCAGCAGCTTCTGGGGATCGGGAAAAGATACGCAGTATTTT,CASSFWGSGKDTQYF
TRBV4-3,TRBD1,TRBJ1-4,NA,TGCGCCAGCAGCCAAGCGACAGGGAATAATGAAAAACTGTTTTTT,CASSQATGNNEKLFF
TRBV3-1/TRBV3-2,NA,TRBJ1-1,once,TGTGCCAGCAGCCCCCTTATGAACACTGAAGCTTTCTTT,CASSPLMNTEAFF
TRBV7-2,NA,TRBJ2-2,NA,TGTGCCAGCAGCTCCGCCTCTGTCGTACGGGTAGGGGCCGGGGAGCTGTTTTTT,CASSSASVVRVGAGELFF
TRBV27,NA,TRBJ2-5,NA,TGTGCCAGCAGTTTAAACGGCCCGGGGACCCAGTACTTC,CASSLNGPGTQYF
TRBV4-3,NA,TRBJ2-4,NA,TGCGCCAGCAGCCCGTTCACGGGTTCGGGGGACGGCAAAAACATTCAGTACTTC,CASSPFTGSGDGKNIQYF
TRBV27,TRBD1,TRBJ1-3,NA,TGTGCCAGCAGTCCTCGGGACAGGGGTATCGGAAACACCATATATTTT,CASSPRDRGIGNTIYF
TRBV7-9,TRBD2,TRBJ2-1,NA,TGTGCCAGCAGCTTAGGTCATGGGACTAGCAGATACAATGAGCAGTTCTTC,CASSLGHGTSRYNEQFF